One sample yielded the 4 T cell receptor beta chains listed below, sequenced in a study of blood T cell repertoires in COVID-19. Clones were sequenced by immunoSEQ multiplex PCR, and TCRdb holds only the in-frame ones, with some missing. Here the sample spans approximately 360,000 clones, around 83% being singletons. Sequences were obtained from PBMCs or T cells enriched from blood (not recorded which). The receptors derive from a woman between 50 and 59 years old who had recovered from COVID-19.

This clone was recorded a few times. The rearrangement joins TRBV13 to TRBJ1-3; TRBD1 agrees at 7 bases. The CDR3 sequence is 16 residues long. The ends lost 5 bases at V and 1 base at J; junction bases unmatched: 8. Germline lookup yields CDR1 PRHDT and CDR2 FYEKMQ (reference sequence). The CDR3 nucleotides read TGTGCCAGCAGCGTATACAGGGGCCGATCTGGAAACACCATATATTTT. Encoded protein: CASSVYRGRSGNTIYF.

The chain recombines TRBV11-2 with TRBJ1-1; 7 bases fit TRBD1. The CDR3 length is 13 residues. V was clipped by 5 bases and J by 8 bases; unmatched bases: 8. Looked up from germline, CDR1 is SGHAT and CDR2 is FQNNGV. This chain's CDR3 is CASSPQGGTEAFF. The CDR3 nucleotides read TGTGCCAGCAGCCCCCAGGGGGGTACCGAAGCTTTCTTT.

This chain connects TRBV4-2 to TRBJ2-1; 10 bases fit TRBD2. CDR1 LGHNA and CDR2 YNFKEQ come from the germline V gene. V dropped 2 bases and J dropped 7; count of bases not matched to a gene: 5. The CDR3 consists of 15 residues. CDR3 nucleotide sequence: TGTGCCAGCAGCCAAAACAGCGGGGGGGGTAATGAGCAGTTCTTC. Its translation is CASSQNSGGGNEQFF.

The rearrangement links TRBV6-2 or TRBV6-3 to TRBJ2-2; weak D call: TRBD1 (6 bases). The V and J ends lost 5 bases and 6 bases respectively, with 13 bases between them. The CDR3 length is 14 residues. Germline values: CDR1 MNHEY, CDR2 SVGEGT. CDR3 sequence: CASSPDRISGELFF. CDR3 nucleotide sequence: TGTGCCAGCAGTCCGGACAGAATCTCCGGGGAGCTGTTTTTT.